These 28 T cell receptor beta chains originate from one sample sequenced in a study of blood T cell repertoires in COVID-19. Some clones are missing from TCRdb's copy, which holds only in-frame ones; the method was immunoSEQ multiplex PCR. Of 280,000 or so clones detected, around 88% appear once; the ten largest clones hold about 5.7%. The sequencing sample was made of PBMCs or T cells enriched from blood (not recorded which). The receptors originated from a woman aged 40 to 49 who had recovered from COVID-19.

The chain has TRBV11-2 and TRBJ2-1; possible D gene TRBD1, 5 bases. Trimming cost V 5 bases and J 9 bases, with 14 bases left between them. This CDR3 comprises 13 residues. The germline V gene encodes CDR1 SGHAT and CDR2 FQNNGV. CDR3 in amino acids: CASSTSRQTEQFF. The DNA for the CDR3 is TGTGCCAGCAGCACCTCCAGACAGACTGAGCAGTTCTTC.

The chain recombines TRBV5-1 with TRBJ1-4, with D maybe TRBD1 (5 bases). The CDR3 loop spans 14 amino acids. The V end lost 6 bases, the J end lost 7 bases, and 16 bases lay between the germline ends. The germline CDR1 and CDR2 sequences are SGHRS and YFSETQ. The CDR3 here is CASMETARPEKLFF. CDR3 sequence (DNA): TGCGCCAGCATGGAGACAGCTCGACCTGAAAAACTGTTTTTT.

This clone appeared once. The chain has TRBV15 and TRBJ2-5; D not certain. V dropped 0 bases and J dropped 2 bases, with 10 bases sitting between them. The CDR3 contains 15 residues. The V gene's germline CDR1 is LNHNV and CDR2 YYDKDF (reference sequence). The chain's CDR3 is CATSRDGLVQETQYF. The CDR3 DNA sequence: TGTGCCACCAGCAGAGATGGGCTGGTGCAAGAGACCCAGTACTTC. Supplemented by reference TRBV15 and TRBJ2-5, the full variable domain reads DAMVIQNPRYQVTQFGKPVTLSCSQTLNHNVMYWYQQKSSQAPKLLFHYYDKDFNNEADTPDNFQSRRPNTSFCFLDIRSPGLGDTAMYLCATSRDGLVQETQYFGPGTRLLVL.

The genes are TRBV6-2 or TRBV6-3 and TRBJ2-1, with D possibly matching TRBD2 (5 bases). The CDR3 is 15 amino acids. V was trimmed by 5 bases and J by 1 base, leaving 12 bases between them. Per germline, CDR1 MNHEY and CDR2 SVGEGT. CDR3 nucleotide sequence: TGTGCCAGCAGTAAGGAGGTAGAATCCTACAATGAGCAGTTCTTC. This gives the protein CASSKEVESYNEQFF.

This clone was detected once. The gene calls are TRBV5-6 and TRBJ2-7; D is possibly TRBD1 (5 bases). The CDR3 consists of 13 residues. Germline assignment: CDR1 SGHDT and CDR2 YYEEEE. V was pared by 3 bases and J by 2 bases, with 9 bases between. This chain's CDR3 is CASSSQGAYEQYF. The CDR3 DNA reads as TGTGCCAGCAGCTCCCAGGGCGCCTACGAGCAGTACTTC.

V and J are TRBV6-5 and TRBJ1-4; 8 positions agree with TRBD1. The V gene end was trimmed by 4 bases and the J gene end by 9 bases; junction bases not matched to a gene: 7. Germline assignment: CDR1 MNHEY and CDR2 SVGAGI. This CDR3 has 14 amino acids. CDR3 nucleotides: TGTGCCAGCAGTTCCCCTCGGACAGGGCAAAAACTGTTTTTT. It yields the protein CASSSPRTGQKLFF.

This chain links TRBV28 with TRBJ1-2; 9 nucleotides match TRBD1. The CDR3 contains 16 residues. Germline V gene data show CDR1 as MDHEN and CDR2 as SYDVKM. The V gene end was trimmed by 1 base and the J gene end by 7 bases; junction bases not matched to a gene: 10. The CDR3: CASSLSSRDRAVGYTF. CDR3 bases: TGTGCCAGCAGTTTATCCTCTCGGGACAGGGCGGTTGGCTACACCTTC.

V gene TRBV27 combines with J gene TRBJ2-1, with 7 bases fitting TRBD2. The CDR3 length is 14 residues. V shed 1 base and J 10 bases; nucleotides not matched to a gene: 7. The germline CDR1 and CDR2 sequences are MNHEY and SMNVEV (reference sequence). CDR3 amino acids: CASSLWGGENEQFF. In DNA, the CDR3 is TGTGCCAGCAGTTTATGGGGGGGGGAGAACGAGCAGTTCTTC.

This rearrangement joins TRBV10-3 to TRBJ2-3; TRBD2 is a possible D gene (7 bases). This CDR3 spans 14 amino acids. Trimming stripped 2 bases from V and 8 bases from J, with 14 bases between. CDR1 is ENHRY and CDR2 is SYGVKD in the germline V gene. DNA for the CDR3: TGTGCCATCAGTGAGGGATACAGGGAGGGTACGCAGTATTTT. Its translation is CAISEGYREGTQYF.

This sequence joins TRBV15 and TRBJ2-6, with 9 bases fitting TRBD1. Trimming cost V 2 bases and J 0 bases; bases outside gene matches: 11. Germline V gene sequence: CDR1 LNHNV, CDR2 YYDKDF (reference sequence). The CDR3 totals 20 residues. The CDR3 DNA is TGTGCCACCAGCAGATCCGGACCCGGGACAGGGCCCTCTGGGGCCAACGTCCTGACTTTC. The encoded protein is CATSRSGPGTGPSGANVLTF.

CDR3: CASSFRGRVLGNTIYF. DNA for the CDR3: TGTGCCAGCAGTTTCAGGGGGCGGGTTCTCGGAAACACCATATATTTT. The chain couples TRBV28 to TRBJ1-3; 8 bases align to TRBD1. CDR1 MDHEN and CDR2 SYDVKM come from the germline V gene. The CDR3 extends over 16 amino acids. The J segment lost 4 bases and the V segment lost 3 bases, leaving 8 bases of the junction unmatched. Full variable domain (rest looked up from reference TRBV28 and TRBJ1-3): DVKVTQSSRYLVKRTGEKVFLECVQDMDHENMFWYRQDPGLGLRLIYFSYDVKMKEKGDIPEGYSVSREKKERFSLILESASTNQTSMYLCASSFRGRVLGNTIYFGEGSWLTVV.

This clone was counted between two and nine times. The genes are TRBV10-2 and TRBJ2-7; TRBD1 matches at 7 bases. The CDR3 is 13 residues long. Germline-derived CDR1 and CDR2 are WSHSY and SAAADI. The V segment lost 7 bases and the J segment 7 bases; nucleotides outside the gene matches: 10. The DNA for the CDR3 is TGCGCCAGCACCCGCGACAGGGTTCGTGAGCAGTACTTC. This encodes CASTRDRVREQYF.

The chain carries TRBV2 and TRBJ1-4; TRBD1 might be the D (5 bases). The CDR3 has 14 residues. Germline CDR1 and CDR2: SNHLY and FYNNEI. V lost 6 bases to trimming and J lost 3 bases, with 11 bases between them. CDR3 loop: CASRTTVSNEKLFF. The CDR3 coding sequence is TGTGCCAGCAGGACGACAGTCTCTAATGAAAAACTGTTTTTT.

This chain links TRBV28 with TRBJ1-6, with 8 bases matching TRBD1. Trimming removed 6 bases from V and 9 bases from J; junction bases left unmatched: 10. This CDR3 has 15 residues. CDR1 MDHEN and CDR2 SYDVKM come from the germline V gene. The CDR3 DNA sequence: TGTGCCAGCAGAGCCACCCAGGGGGCGGGTTCACCCCTCCACTTT. Residues: CASRATQGAGSPLHF.

The chain employs TRBV19 and TRBJ2-2, with TRBD1 as a possible D gene (6 bases). This CDR3 has 14 residues. The V gene lost 9 bases and the J gene lost 2 bases, with 13 bases spanning the gap. Germline V lookup: CDR1 LNHDA, CDR2 SQIVND (reference sequence). The CDR3 spells CASFDRRNTGELFF. The DNA for the CDR3 is TGTGCCAGCTTTGACAGGCGTAACACCGGGGAGCTGTTTTTT.

This chain connects TRBV5-1 to TRBJ2-7; 9 bases are shared with TRBD1. This CDR3 is built from 14 residues. Trimming removed 3 bases from V and 5 bases from J; junction bases left unmatched: 6. Germline-derived CDR1 and CDR2 are SGHRS and YFSETQ. The DNA of the CDR3 is TGCGCCAGCAGCTGGACCGGGACAGGGAACGAGCAGTACTTC. Its translation is CASSWTGTGNEQYF. The full variable domain, completed using reference TRBV5-1 and TRBJ2-7, is KAGVTQTPRYLIKTRGQQVTLSCSPISGHRSVSWYQQTPGQGLQFLFEYFSETQRNKGNFPGRFSGRQFSNSRSEMNVSTLELGDSALYLCASSWTGTGNEQYFGPGTRLTVT.

V is TRBV4-3 and J is TRBJ1-4; no definite D call. This CDR3 spans 15 amino acids. In germline, CDR1 is LGHNA, CDR2 YSLEER. The V and J ends lost 1 base and 5 bases respectively, with 11 bases between them. In nucleotides, the CDR3 is TGCGCCAGCAGCCAAGCCTTCTCGGGGAATGAAAAACTGTTTTTT. Its translation: CASSQAFSGNEKLFF.

The genes are TRBV28 and TRBJ2-5, with 11 bases that match TRBD1. The germline CDR1 and CDR2 sequences are MDHEN and SYDVKM. Germline trimming cut 7 bases from V and 9 bases from J; bases unmatched to any gene: 13. The CDR3 sequence is 15 residues long. This CDR3 is CASNRHGTGGLAQYF. Here the CDR3 DNA reads TGTGCCAGCAATCGACATGGGACAGGGGGGTTGGCCCAGTACTTC.

The gene calls are TRBV15 and TRBJ2-3; D unresolved. The CDR3 covers 12 residues. Trimming removed 3 bases at V and 5 bases at J, with 6 bases between. Germline V gene lookup returns CDR1 LNHNV and CDR2 YYDKDF (reference sequence). In DNA, the CDR3 is TGTGCCACCAGCAGCGGTAGAGATACGCAGTATTTT. The encoded protein is CATSSGRDTQYF. Full variable domain (outside the CDR3, taken from reference TRBV15 and TRBJ2-3): DAMVIQNPRYQVTQFGKPVTLSCSQTLNHNVMYWYQQKSSQAPKLLFHYYDKDFNNEADTPDNFQSRRPNTSFCFLDIRSPGLGDTAMYLCATSSGRDTQYFGPGTRLTVL.

The genes are TRBV7-8 and TRBJ2-3, with unresolved D. Germline CDR1 reads SGHVS; CDR2 reads FQNEAQ. The V end was cut by 5 bases, the J end by 6 bases, with 12 bases between. This CDR3 is built from 13 residues. Here the CDR3 DNA reads TGTGCCAGCAGCCCAGCAAACTCCGATACGCAGTATTTT. Its protein product is CASSPANSDTQYF.

The rearrangement links TRBV12-3 or TRBV12-4 to TRBJ1-2; no definite D call. The CDR3 loop spans 13 amino acids. Trimming removed 3 bases at V and 4 bases at J, with 9 bases between. The CDR3 DNA reads as TGTGCCAGCAGTTTGAGCAACAGCTATGGCTACACCTTC. It is translated as CASSLSNSYGYTF.

The chain combines TRBV18 with TRBJ2-3; 7 nucleotides line up with TRBD1. Germline values: CDR1 KGHSH, CDR2 LQKENI. CDR3 length: 13 amino acids. Trimming cost V 6 bases and J 5 bases; bases outside gene matches: 5. This chain's CDR3 is CASSLDREDTQYF. CDR3 DNA sequence: TGTGCCAGCTCGCTTGACAGGGAAGATACGCAGTATTTT.

This clone was seen once. The V and J genes are TRBV24-1 and TRBJ2-5; 9 bases match TRBD1. CDR3 length: 16 residues. Germline values: CDR1 KGHDR, CDR2 SFDVKD. V lost 8 bases and J lost 3; bases outside the gene matches: 12. CDR3 loop: CATTNRDRVRKETQYF. In nucleotides, the CDR3 is TGTGCCACCACTAATCGGGACAGGGTAAGGAAAGAGACCCAGTACTTC.

The CDR3 DNA follows: TGCGCCAGCAGCCACAGCGGGAGCTCCTACAATGAGCAGTTCTTC. Protein product: CASSHSGSSYNEQFF. V usage is TRBV4-3 and J usage is TRBJ2-1; 8 bases fit TRBD2. The CDR3 length is 15 residues. Germline CDR1 and CDR2: LGHNA and YSLEER. V shed 3 bases, J shed 0 bases, and the junction held 1 base outside the gene matches.

Here the CDR3 DNA reads TGCGCCAGCAGCTTGGAGGGGGGGAGCTCCTACGAGCAGTACTTC. Translating it yields CASSLEGGSSYEQYF. The chain is built from TRBV5-1 and TRBJ2-7, with D possibly being TRBD2 (7 bases). V shed 0 bases and J shed 0 bases, with 10 bases lying between them. The CDR3 length is 15 residues. From germline, CDR1 is SGHRS and CDR2 YFSETQ.

V gene TRBV5-8 combines with J gene TRBJ1-2, with D possibly TRBD1 on 6 matching bases. V dropped 2 bases and J dropped 2 bases, with 10 bases sitting between them. The length of the CDR3 is 14 residues. CDR1 and CDR2 from the germline V gene are SGHTS and YDEGEE. The DNA of the CDR3 is TGTGCCAGCAGCTTCACCGGGACAAACTATGGCTACACCTTC. Translation: CASSFTGTNYGYTF.

The chain couples TRBV28 to TRBJ1-5; D possibly corresponds to TRBD1 (6 bases). The ends were cut back, 2 bases at V and 5 bases at J, with 10 bases in the middle. Germline loops: CDR1 MDHEN, CDR2 SYDVKM. This CDR3 has 14 amino acids. The CDR3 sequence: CASSLQDSYQPQHF. The CDR3 coding sequence is TGTGCCAGCAGTTTACAGGACAGCTATCAGCCCCAGCATTTT.

The chain links TRBV4-3 to TRBJ1-2; D perhaps matches TRBD1 (5 bases). CDR3 size: 15 residues. CDR1 LGHNA and CDR2 YSLEER come from the germline V gene. V was shortened by 1 base and J by 4 bases, with 13 bases between the two germline ends. CDR3 DNA sequence: TGCGCCAGCAGCCAAGCGTCCAGGGCGGTCTATGGCTACACCTTC. Its translation: CASSQASRAVYGYTF.